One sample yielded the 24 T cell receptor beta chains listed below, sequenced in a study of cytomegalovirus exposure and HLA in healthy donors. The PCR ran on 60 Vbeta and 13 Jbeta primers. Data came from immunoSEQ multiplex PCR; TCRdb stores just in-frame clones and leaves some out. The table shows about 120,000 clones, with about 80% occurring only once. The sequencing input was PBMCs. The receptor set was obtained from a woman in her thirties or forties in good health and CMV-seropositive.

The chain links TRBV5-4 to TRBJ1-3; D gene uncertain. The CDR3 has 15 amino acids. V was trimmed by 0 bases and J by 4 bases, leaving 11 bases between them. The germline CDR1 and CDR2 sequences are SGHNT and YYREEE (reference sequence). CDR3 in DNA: TGTGCCAGCAGCTTGGGGCCCCTGGGCGGAAACACCATATATTTT. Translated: CASSLGPLGGNTIYF.

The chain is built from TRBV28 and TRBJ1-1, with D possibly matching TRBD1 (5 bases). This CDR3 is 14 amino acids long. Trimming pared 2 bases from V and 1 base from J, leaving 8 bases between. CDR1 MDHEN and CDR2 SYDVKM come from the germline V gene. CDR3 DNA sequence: TGTGCCAGCAGTTTAATCGACAGGAACACTGAAGCTTTCTTT. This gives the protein CASSLIDRNTEAFF.

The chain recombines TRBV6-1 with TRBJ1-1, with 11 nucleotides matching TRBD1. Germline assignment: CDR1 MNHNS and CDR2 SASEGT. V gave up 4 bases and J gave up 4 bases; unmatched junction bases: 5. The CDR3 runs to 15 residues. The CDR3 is CASSATGTGGTEAFF. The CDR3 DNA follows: TGTGCCAGCAGTGCAACCGGGACAGGGGGCACTGAAGCTTTCTTT.

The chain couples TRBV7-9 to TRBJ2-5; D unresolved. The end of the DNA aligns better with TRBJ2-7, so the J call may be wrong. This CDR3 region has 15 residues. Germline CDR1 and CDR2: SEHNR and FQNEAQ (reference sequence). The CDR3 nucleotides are TGTGCCAGCAGCTTAGGCGTCCTAAGCGACTACGAGCAGTACTTC. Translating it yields CASSLGVLSDYEQYF.

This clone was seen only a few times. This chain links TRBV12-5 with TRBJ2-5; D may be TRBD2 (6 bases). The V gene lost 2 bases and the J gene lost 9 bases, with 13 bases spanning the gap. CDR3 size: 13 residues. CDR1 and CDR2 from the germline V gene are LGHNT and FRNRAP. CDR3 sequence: CASGLFGPGAQYF. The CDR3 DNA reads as TGTGCTAGTGGTTTGTTTGGCCCGGGGGCCCAGTACTTC.

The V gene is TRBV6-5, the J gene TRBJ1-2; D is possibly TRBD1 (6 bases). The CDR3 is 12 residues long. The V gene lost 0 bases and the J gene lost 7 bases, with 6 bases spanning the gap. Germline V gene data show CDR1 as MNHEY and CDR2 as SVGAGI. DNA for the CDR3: TGTGCCAGCAGTTACTCGACAGGTGGCTACACCTTC. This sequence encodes CASSYSTGGYTF.

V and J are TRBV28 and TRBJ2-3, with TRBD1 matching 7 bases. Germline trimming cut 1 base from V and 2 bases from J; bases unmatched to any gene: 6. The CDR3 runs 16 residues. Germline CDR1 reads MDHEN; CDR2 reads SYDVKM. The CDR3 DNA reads TGTGCCAGCAGTTTATTGTGGGACAGAAACACAGATACGCAGTATTTT. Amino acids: CASSLLWDRNTDTQYF.

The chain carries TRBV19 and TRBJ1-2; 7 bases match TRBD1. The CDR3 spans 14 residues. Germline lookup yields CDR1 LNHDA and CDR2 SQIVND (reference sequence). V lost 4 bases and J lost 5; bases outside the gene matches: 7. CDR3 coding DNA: TGTGCCAGTAGTACCGGACAGGAAGTGTATGGCTACACCTTC. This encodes CASSTGQEVYGYTF.

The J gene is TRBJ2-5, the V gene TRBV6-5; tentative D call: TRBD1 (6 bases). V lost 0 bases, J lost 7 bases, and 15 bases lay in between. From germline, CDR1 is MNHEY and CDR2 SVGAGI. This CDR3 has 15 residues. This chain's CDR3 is CASSYSGTSPRTQYF. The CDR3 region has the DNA TGTGCCAGCAGTTACTCTGGGACATCCCCCCGGACCCAGTACTTC.

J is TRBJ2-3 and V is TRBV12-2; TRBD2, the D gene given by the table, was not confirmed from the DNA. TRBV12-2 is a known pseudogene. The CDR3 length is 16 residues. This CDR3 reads CASRLKRAGDTDTQYF. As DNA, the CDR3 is TGTGCAAGTCGCCTAAAGCGGGCCGGGGACACAGATACGCAGTATTTT.

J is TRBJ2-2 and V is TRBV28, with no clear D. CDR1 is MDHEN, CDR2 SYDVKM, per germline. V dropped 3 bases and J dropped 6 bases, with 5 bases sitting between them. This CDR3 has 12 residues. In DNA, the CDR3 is TGTGCCAGCAGTTTCGCGGCCGGGGAGCTGTTTTTT. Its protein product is CASSFAAGELFF.

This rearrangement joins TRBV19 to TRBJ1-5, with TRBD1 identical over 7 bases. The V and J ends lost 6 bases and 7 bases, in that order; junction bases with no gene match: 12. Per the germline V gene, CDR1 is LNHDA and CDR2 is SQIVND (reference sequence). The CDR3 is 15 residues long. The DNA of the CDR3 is TGTGCCAGTAGATCCACAGGGGAGTCAGGGCAGCCCCAGCATTTT. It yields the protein CASRSTGESGQPQHF.

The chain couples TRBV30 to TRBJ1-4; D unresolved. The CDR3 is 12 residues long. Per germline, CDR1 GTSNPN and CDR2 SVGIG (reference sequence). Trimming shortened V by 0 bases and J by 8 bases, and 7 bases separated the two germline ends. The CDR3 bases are TGTGCCTGGAGTGTAGGAGGGGAAAAACTGTTTTTT. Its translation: CAWSVGGEKLFF.

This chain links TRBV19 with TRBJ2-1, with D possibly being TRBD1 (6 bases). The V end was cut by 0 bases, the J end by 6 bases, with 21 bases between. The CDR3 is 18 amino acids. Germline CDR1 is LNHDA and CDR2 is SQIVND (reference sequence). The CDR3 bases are TGTGCCAGTAGTATAGATCTGGGGGCCGGTGGGAATATCAATGAGCAGTTCTTC. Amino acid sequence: CASSIDLGAGGNINEQFF.

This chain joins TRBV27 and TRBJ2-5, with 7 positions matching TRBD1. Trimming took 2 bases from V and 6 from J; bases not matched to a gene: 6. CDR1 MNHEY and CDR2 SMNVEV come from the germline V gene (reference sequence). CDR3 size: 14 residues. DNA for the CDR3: TGTGCCAGCAGTTTAATGGCAGGGGGACAGACCCAGTACTTC. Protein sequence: CASSLMAGGQTQYF.

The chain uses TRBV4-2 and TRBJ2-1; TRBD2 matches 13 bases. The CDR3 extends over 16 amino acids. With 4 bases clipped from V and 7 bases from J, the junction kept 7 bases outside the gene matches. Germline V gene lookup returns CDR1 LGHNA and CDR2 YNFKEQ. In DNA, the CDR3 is TGTGCCAGCAGCCCTCGGACTAGCGGGAGTGGGAATGAGCAGTTCTTC. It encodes CASSPRTSGSGNEQFF.

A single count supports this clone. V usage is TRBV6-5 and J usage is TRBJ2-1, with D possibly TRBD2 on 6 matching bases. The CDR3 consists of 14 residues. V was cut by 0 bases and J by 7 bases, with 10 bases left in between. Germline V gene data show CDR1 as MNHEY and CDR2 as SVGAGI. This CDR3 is CASSYSGGPNEQFF. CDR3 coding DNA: TGTGCCAGCAGTTACTCGGGGGGTCCGAATGAGCAGTTCTTC.

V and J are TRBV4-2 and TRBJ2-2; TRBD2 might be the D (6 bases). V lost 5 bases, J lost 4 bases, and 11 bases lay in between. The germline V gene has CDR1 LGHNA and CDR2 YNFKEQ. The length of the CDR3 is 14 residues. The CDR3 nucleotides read TGTGCCAGCAGCGGAGGGAGGATCACCGGGGAGCTGTTTTTT. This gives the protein CASSGGRITGELFF.

The CDR3 bases are TGTGCCAGCAGCCGGGACAGCAGCTCTGGAAACACCATATATTTT. Its translation is CASSRDSSSGNTIYF. The chain uses TRBV7-2 and TRBJ1-3; TRBD1 agrees at 7 bases. CDR1 and CDR2 (germline): SGHTA, FQGNSA. The V segment lost 5 bases and the J segment 0 bases; nucleotides outside the gene matches: 4. The CDR3 runs to 15 residues.

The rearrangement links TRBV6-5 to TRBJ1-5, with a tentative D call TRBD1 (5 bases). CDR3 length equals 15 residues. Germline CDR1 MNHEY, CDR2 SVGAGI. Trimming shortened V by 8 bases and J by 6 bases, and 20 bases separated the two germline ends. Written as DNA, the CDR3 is TGTGCCAGCGCCTACACCGCAGGGTCCGCTCAGCCCCAGCATTTT. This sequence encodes CASAYTAGSAQPQHF.

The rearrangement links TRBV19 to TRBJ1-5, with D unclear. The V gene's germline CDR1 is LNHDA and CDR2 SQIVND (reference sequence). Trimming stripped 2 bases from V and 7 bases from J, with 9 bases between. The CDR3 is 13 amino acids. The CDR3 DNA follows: TGTGCCAGTAGTATACGGGTCGACCAGCCCCAGCATTTT. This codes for CASSIRVDQPQHF.

The CDR3: CASSLAWTGSGTQYF. The CDR3 DNA is TGTGCCAGCAGCTTGGCCTGGACAGGGTCAGGGACCCAGTACTTC. The genes are TRBV5-4 and TRBJ2-5, with 8 nucleotides matching TRBD1. J lost 7 bases, V lost 0 bases, and 8 bases had no gene match. In germline, CDR1 is SGHNT, CDR2 YYREEE (reference sequence). The CDR3 contains 15 residues.

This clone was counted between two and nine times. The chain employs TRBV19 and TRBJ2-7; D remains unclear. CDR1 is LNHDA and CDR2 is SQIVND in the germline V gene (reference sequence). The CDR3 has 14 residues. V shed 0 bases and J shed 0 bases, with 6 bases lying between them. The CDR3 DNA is TGTGCCAGTAGTATAGATCACAGCTCCTACGAGCAGTACTTC. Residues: CASSIDHSSYEQYF.

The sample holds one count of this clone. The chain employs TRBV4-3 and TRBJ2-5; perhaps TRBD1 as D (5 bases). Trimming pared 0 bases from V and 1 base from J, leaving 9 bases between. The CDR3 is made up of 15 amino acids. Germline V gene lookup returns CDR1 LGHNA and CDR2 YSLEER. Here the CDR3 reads CASSQESRAQETQYF. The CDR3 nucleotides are TGCGCCAGCAGCCAAGAGTCCAGGGCCCAAGAGACCCAGTACTTC.